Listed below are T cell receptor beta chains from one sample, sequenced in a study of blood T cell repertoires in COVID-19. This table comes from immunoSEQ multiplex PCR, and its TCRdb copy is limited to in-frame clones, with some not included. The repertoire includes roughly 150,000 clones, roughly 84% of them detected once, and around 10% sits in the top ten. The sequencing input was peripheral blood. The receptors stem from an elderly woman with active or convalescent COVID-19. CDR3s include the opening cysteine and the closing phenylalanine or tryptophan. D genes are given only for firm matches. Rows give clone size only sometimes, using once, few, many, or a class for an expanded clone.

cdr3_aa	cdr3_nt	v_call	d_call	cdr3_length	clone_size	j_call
CATNGQGEAFF	TGTGCCACCAACGGACAGGGTGAAGCTTTCTTT	TRBV6-5	TRBD1	11	-	TRBJ1-1
CASSFGGPYEQYF	TGTGCCAGCAGCTTCGGTGGTCCCTACGAGCAGTACTTC	TRBV5-8	-	13	-	TRBJ2-7
CAWSVQLGGETQYF	TGTGCCTGGAGTGTACAACTCGGGGGGGAGACCCAGTACTTC	TRBV30	TRBD2	14	-	TRBJ2-5
CASTEGLAGGLLRETQYF	TGTGCCAGCACCGAAGGACTAGCGGGGGGCCTTCTCCGAGAGACCCAGTACTTC	TRBV9	TRBD2	18	-	TRBJ2-5
CASSFGYTGELFF	TGTGCCAGCAGTTTCGGGTACACCGGGGAGCTGTTTTTT	TRBV12-3/TRBV12-4	-	13	-	TRBJ2-2
CAISPGGESQPQHF	TGTGCCATCAGCCCCGGGGGGGAAAGTCAGCCCCAGCATTTT	TRBV10-3	-	14	-	TRBJ1-5
CASSPPPHGSAGNEQFF	TGTGCCAGCAGTCCCCCCCCTCACGGGAGCGCAGGGAATGAGCAGTTCTTC	TRBV6-6	-	17	-	TRBJ2-1
CASSYERGDQPQHF	TGTGCCAGCAGTTACGAACGGGGGGATCAGCCCCAGCATTTT	TRBV6-5	-	14	-	TRBJ1-5
CASSLTVTGELFF	TGCGCCAGCAGCCTGACAGTCACCGGGGAGCTGTTTTTT	TRBV4-3	-	13	-	TRBJ2-2
CASSLAAGYYGYTF	TGTGCCAGCAGCTTAGCGGCAGGGTACTATGGCTACACCTTC	TRBV7-9	-	14	-	TRBJ1-2
CASSLQGIGNSPLHF	TGCGCCAGCAGCTTACAGGGGATTGGTAATTCACCCCTCCACTTT	TRBV5-1	TRBD1	15	-	TRBJ1-6
CATSDSSGGYTDTQYF	TGTGCCACCAGTGATTCTAGCGGGGGATACACAGATACGCAGTATTTT	TRBV24-1	TRBD2	16	-	TRBJ2-3
CASSPQELGPTGGLFF	TGTGCCAGCTCACCACAGGAGTTGGGGCCCACAGGTGGGCTGTTTTTT	TRBV18	-	16	-	TRBJ2-2
CASSLSGAGQAYEQYF	TGTGCCAGCAGCTTAAGTGGAGCCGGACAGGCCTACGAGCAGTACTTC	TRBV7-2	TRBD1	16	-	TRBJ2-7
CASSYSTGNYGYTF	TGTGCCAGCAGTTACTCGACAGGGAACTATGGCTACACCTTC	TRBV27	TRBD1	14	few	TRBJ1-2
CASSTTGGLGYTF	TGTGCCAGCAGCACCACAGGGGGCCTTGGCTACACCTTC	TRBV5-4	TRBD1	13	once	TRBJ1-2
CAISDLDSLNIQYF	TGTGCCATCAGTGACCTAGACAGCTTAAACATTCAGTACTTC	TRBV10-3	-	14	-	TRBJ2-4
CASSSTGVGSPLHF	TGTGCCAGCAGTTCAACAGGGGTTGGGTCACCCCTCCACTTT	TRBV6-2/TRBV6-3	TRBD1	14	few	TRBJ1-6
CASSLDSPTF	TGTGCCAGCAGCTTAGACAGTCCCACCTTC	TRBV7-8	-	10	-	TRBJ1-2
CASSSTGAGSQPQHF	TGTGCCAGCAGCTCAACAGGGGCGGGTAGTCAGCCCCAGCATTTT	TRBV7-9	TRBD1	15	once	TRBJ1-5
CASSTQGQVNTEAFF	TGTGCCAGCAGCACCCAGGGACAGGTGAACACTGAAGCTTTCTTT	TRBV7-9	TRBD1	15	-	TRBJ1-1
CASSPYPGQGGNQPQHF	TGTGCCAGCAGTCCCTATCCTGGACAGGGGGGAAATCAGCCCCAGCATTTT	TRBV27	TRBD1	17	-	TRBJ1-5
CASSLWGRDNYNEQFF	TGTGCCAGCAGCCTTTGGGGGAGGGACAACTACAATGAGCAGTTCTTC	TRBV14	-	16	-	TRBJ2-1
CASSQELAVADTQYF	TGCGCCAGCAGCCAAGAACTAGCCGTGGCAGATACGCAGTATTTT	TRBV4-3	-	15	once	TRBJ2-3
CASSPLRDSNWYQETQYF	TGTGCCAGCTCACCTCTTCGGGACAGTAATTGGTACCAAGAGACCCAGTACTTC	TRBV18	TRBD1	18	-	TRBJ2-5
CASSPGQNYGYTF	TGTGCCAGCAGCCCGGGACAGAACTATGGCTACACCTTC	TRBV7-2	TRBD1	13	-	TRBJ1-2
CASSPGRQMTQYF	TGCGCCAGCAGCCCCGGCAGACAGATGACCCAGTACTTC	TRBV4-3	-	13	few	TRBJ2-5
CATQTVSGNTIYF	TGTGCCACCCAGACAGTCTCTGGAAACACCATATATTTT	TRBV6-5	-	13	-	TRBJ1-3
CACGRQTNYGYTF	TGTGCCTGCGGGAGACAAACCAACTATGGCTACACCTTC	TRBV5-4	-	13	few	TRBJ1-2
CASSEGGAGEKLFF	TGCGCCAGCAGTGAGGGGGGGGCTGGTGAAAAACTGTTTTTT	TRBV10-1	-	14	-	TRBJ1-4
CASSQQRGETQYF	TGTGCCAGCAGCCAACAGCGAGGGGAGACCCAGTACTTC	TRBV3-1/TRBV3-2	-	13	-	TRBJ2-5
CASSVKGQNTGELFF	TGTGCCAGCAGCGTAAAGGGGCAGAACACCGGGGAGCTGTTTTTT	TRBV9	-	15	few	TRBJ2-2
CASSSGQGVNYGYTF	TGTGCCAGCAGTTCGGGACAGGGGGTCAACTATGGCTACACCTTC	TRBV7-2	TRBD1	15	-	TRBJ1-2
CASSWATTNEKLFF	TGTGCCAGCAGCTGGGCTACAACTAATGAAAAACTGTTTTTT	TRBV7-2	-	14	once	TRBJ1-4
CASSLGASGVQETQYF	TGTGCCAGCAGCTTGGGGGCTAGCGGGGTCCAAGAGACCCAGTACTTC	TRBV5-4	TRBD2	16	-	TRBJ2-5
CAISEARADTQYF	TGTGCCATCAGTGAAGCGAGAGCAGATACGCAGTATTTT	TRBV10-3	-	13	-	TRBJ2-3
CASSDRGNGAEAFF	TGTGCCAGCAGTGACAGGGGAAACGGCGCTGAAGCTTTCTTT	TRBV25-1	-	14	-	TRBJ1-1
CASSFLLNTEAFF	TGTGCCAGCAGTTTCCTTCTGAACACTGAAGCTTTCTTT	TRBV27	-	13	-	TRBJ1-1
CASSLRREETQYF	TGTGCCAGCAGCCTTCGACGGGAGGAGACCCAGTACTTC	TRBV7-2	-	13	-	TRBJ2-5
CASNGDSGSPLHF	TGTGCCAGCAACGGGGACAGCGGTTCACCCCTCCACTTT	TRBV7-2	TRBD1	13	-	TRBJ1-6
CASSLREGAGNTIYF	TGTGCCAGCAGCTTAAGGGAAGGGGCTGGAAACACCATATATTTT	TRBV11-3	-	15	few	TRBJ1-3
CASSPPLRRGDRNTEAFF	TGTGCCAGCAGTCCCCCGCTTCGACGGGGGGATAGGAACACTGAAGCTTTCTTT	TRBV6-6	-	18	-	TRBJ1-1
CASSPRQGTAGNTIYF	TGTGCCAGCAGCCCTAGACAGGGGACTGCTGGAAACACCATATATTTT	TRBV5-5	TRBD1	16	-	TRBJ1-3
CASSLGRWRDSQETQYF	TGTGCCAGCAGCTTAGGAAGGTGGCGGGACAGCCAAGAGACCCAGTACTTC	TRBV11-2	-	17	-	TRBJ2-5
CASSPFEELAHTEAFF	TGTGCCAGCTCACCATTTGAGGAATTGGCGCACACTGAAGCTTTCTTT	TRBV18	-	16	-	TRBJ1-1
CASSPRGFPNTGELFF	TGCGCCAGCAGTCCACGGGGGTTCCCGAACACCGGGGAGCTGTTTTTT	TRBV10-2	-	16	-	TRBJ2-2
CASITTGAGNTEAFF	TGTGCCAGCATCACAACAGGGGCCGGGAACACTGAAGCTTTCTTT	TRBV3-1/TRBV3-2	TRBD1	15	-	TRBJ1-1
CASSVTDTNSPLHF	TGTGCCAGCAGCGTAACCGACACTAATTCACCCCTCCACTTT	TRBV9	-	14	-	TRBJ1-6
CASSRDRGTDTQYF	TGTGCCAGCAGCCGGGACAGGGGCACAGATACGCAGTATTTT	TRBV2	TRBD1	14	few	TRBJ2-3
CASSLTGQSFYNEQFF	TGTGCCAGTAGTCTCACGGGACAGTCTTTCTACAATGAGCAGTTCTTC	TRBV19	TRBD1	16	few	TRBJ2-1
CASSTTTGGATEAFF	TGTGCCAGCAGCACTACGACAGGGGGCGCGACTGAAGCTTTCTTT	TRBV7-8	TRBD1	15	few	TRBJ1-1
CASSRARGSYGYTF	TGTGCCAGCAGCCGGGCCAGGGGGAGCTATGGCTACACCTTC	TRBV5-8	TRBD1	14	few	TRBJ1-2
CAISESLTALSSYNEQFF	TGTGCCATCAGTGAGTCTTTGACAGCTTTGAGCTCCTACAATGAGCAGTTCTTC	TRBV10-3	-	18	-	TRBJ2-1
CASSEAGQASNQPQHF	TGTGCCAGCAGTGAAGCTGGGCAGGCTAGCAATCAGCCCCAGCATTTT	TRBV6-1	-	16	-	TRBJ1-5
CASSAEGQGLWAGELFF	TGTGCCAGCAGTGCCGAAGGACAGGGCCTTTGGGCCGGGGAGCTGTTTTTT	TRBV6-4	TRBD1	17	-	TRBJ2-2
CASSSRDTNTGELFF	TGTGCCAGCAGTTCCCGGGACACTAACACCGGGGAGCTGTTTTTT	TRBV27	-	15	-	TRBJ2-2
CASSPTGTKNIQYF	TGTGCCAGCAGCCCCACCGGGACCAAAAACATTCAGTACTTC	TRBV3-1/TRBV3-2	-	14	once	TRBJ2-4
CASSRGGGDDYGYTF	TGTGCCAGCAGCCGAGGTGGGGGGGATGACTATGGCTACACCTTC	TRBV9	-	15	few	TRBJ1-2